This T cell receptor beta chain was profiled in a study of OX40 agonist ivuxolimab in advanced cancers. For the study at large: At 65% to 85% male, the cohort had a mean age of around 56 years, ranging from about 20 to 80. There were three patients with partial responses, one having hepatocellular carcinoma and two cutaneous melanoma.

Details on this clone: What it recognizes is unknown.

The table came from immunoSEQ multiplex PCR; TCRdb's copy has only in-frame clones and leaves some out. The sample carries about 20,000 clones, approximately 83% recorded once. Samples of blood were obtained at baseline, on cycle 4 day 1, and on cycle 7 day 1. The study, taken as a whole, reports: At doses 0.1 to 3.0 mg/kg, CD4+ and CD8+ clones expanded.

This receptor was identified in an adult with an advanced solid tumor such as melanoma, head and neck, liver or kidney cancer. The source material was CD4+ or CD8+ T cells sorted from blood, sampled in a trial of the OX40 agonist ivuxolimab.

The CDR3 protein is CAWSVQWGSGELFF. The CDR3 DNA reads as TGTGCCTGGAGTGTACAGTGGGGGTCCGGGGAGCTGTTTTTT. This chain links TRBV30 with TRBJ2-2; D may match TRBD1 or TRBD2 (5 bases each). The V end lost 0 bases, the J end lost 6 bases, and 11 bases lay between the germline ends. Germline lookup yields CDR1 GTSNPN and CDR2 SVGIG (reference sequence). This CDR3 contains 14 residues. Combining the CDR3 with reference TRBV30 and TRBJ2-2 gives the whole variable domain SQTIHQWPATLVQPVGSPLSLECTVEGTSNPNLYWYRQAAGRGLQLLFYSVGIGQISSEVPQNLSASRPQDRQFILSSKKLLLSDSGFYLCAWSVQWGSGELFFGEGSRLTVL.